The 30 T cell receptor beta chains below all came from one sample that was sequenced in a study of blood T cell repertoires in COVID-19. Generated by immunoSEQ multiplex PCR, the TCRdb table keeps only in-frame clones and is missing some. Of 150,000 to 200,000 clones in the sample, 80% were seen once. The source material was PBMCs or T cells enriched from blood (not recorded which). The receptors here all came from a man aged 40-50 years who had recovered from COVID-19.

The chain is built from TRBV5-6 and TRBJ1-4; D gene unclear. The CDR3 has 13 amino acids. Germline V gene sequence: CDR1 SGHDT, CDR2 YYEEEE. Trimming took off 3 bases at V and 7 bases at J, with 10 bases between the two ends. In nucleotides, the CDR3 is TGTGCCAGCAGCTCGCGGGTAGCTGAAAAACTGTTTTTT. This sequence encodes CASSSRVAEKLFF.

The CDR3 nucleotides are TGCGCCAGCAGCTTGGGTGGGACACAGCAGTTCTTC. This gives the protein CASSLGGTQQFF. V gene TRBV5-1 combines with J gene TRBJ2-1; maybe TRBD1 (6 bases). The V end was cut by 0 bases, the J end by 11 bases, with 9 bases between. The CDR3 loop spans 12 amino acids. Germline assignment: CDR1 SGHRS and CDR2 YFSETQ.

The sample holds one count of this clone. This chain links TRBV27 with TRBJ1-1, with D perhaps matching TRBD1 (5 bases). V was clipped by 2 bases and J by 0 bases, with 13 bases between them. Per germline, CDR1 MNHEY and CDR2 SMNVEV (reference sequence). The CDR3 has 16 residues. The chain's CDR3 is CASSLDPGLMNTEAFF. CDR3 in DNA: TGTGCCAGCAGTTTAGACCCGGGACTCATGAACACTGAAGCTTTCTTT.

The V and J genes are TRBV6-5 and TRBJ2-5; no reliable D call. Germline-derived CDR1 and CDR2 are MNHEY and SVGAGI. This CDR3 region has 13 residues. The germline V and J ends were trimmed by 0 bases and 9 bases, with 11 bases remaining between them. In DNA form, the CDR3 reads TGTGCCAGCAGTTACTCGTTACAACGGGCCCAGTACTTC. This encodes CASSYSLQRAQYF.

The J gene is TRBJ2-3, the V gene TRBV4-2, with 8 bases aligning to TRBD2. V gave up 1 base and J gave up 3 bases; unmatched junction bases: 9. Germline CDR1 is LGHNA and CDR2 is YNFKEQ. CDR3 size: 17 residues. CDR3 sequence (DNA): TGTGCCAGCAGCCAAGCCAGTAGCGGGGATGTGACAGATACGCAGTATTTT. It is translated as CASSQASSGDVTDTQYF.

The V call is TRBV10-3, the J call TRBJ2-3; 7 positions match TRBD1. V lost 2 bases, J lost 1 base, and 3 bases stayed unmatched. In germline, CDR1 is ENHRY, CDR2 SYGVKD. This CDR3 spans 15 amino acids. CDR3: CAISEPGTGTDTQYF. DNA of the CDR3: TGTGCCATCAGTGAGCCCGGGACAGGCACAGATACGCAGTATTTT.

This clone was seen only once. Other DNA sequences of this sample code for an identical CDR3. This chain uses TRBV2 with TRBJ1-2; maybe TRBD1 (5 bases). The CDR3 length is 14 residues. The germline V and J ends were trimmed by 0 bases and 5 bases, with 10 bases remaining between them. Germline V lookup: CDR1 SNHLY, CDR2 FYNNEI. Written as DNA, the CDR3 is TGTGCCAGCAGTGAAGCAGGGGTCGGGTATGGCTACACCTTC. This encodes CASSEAGVGYGYTF.

This chain connects TRBV5-1 to TRBJ2-5; D call uncertain. CDR1 and CDR2 (germline): SGHRS, YFSETQ. The CDR3 sequence is 12 residues long. V dropped 4 bases and J dropped 5 bases, with 9 bases sitting between them. The CDR3 nucleotides are TGCGCCAGCAGCCCGGCGGTCGAGACCCAGTACTTC. The encoded protein is CASSPAVETQYF.

The chain couples TRBV7-2 to TRBJ2-3, with 8 bases that match TRBD1. J gave up 0 bases and V 6 bases, and 2 bases lay outside the gene matches. Germline V gene sequence: CDR1 SGHTA, CDR2 FQGNSA. The CDR3 totals 14 residues. The CDR3 spells CASRRQGSTDTQYF. The CDR3 DNA reads as TGTGCCAGCAGACGACAGGGGAGCACAGATACGCAGTATTTT. The whole variable domain, filled in from reference TRBV7-2 and TRBJ2-3, reads GAGVSQSPSNKVTEKGKDVELRCDPISGHTALYWYRQSLGQGLEFLIYFQGNSAPDKSGLPSDRFSAERTGGSVSTLTIQRTQQEDSAVYLCASRRQGSTDTQYFGPGTRLTVL.

The V call is TRBV5-1, the J call TRBJ2-1; 9 bases align to TRBD1. This CDR3 has 14 amino acids. The germline V gene encodes CDR1 SGHRS and CDR2 YFSETQ. The junction had 4 bases not matched to a gene; V was cut back by 2 bases and J by 7 bases. The CDR3 loop reads CASSLRTGVNEQFF. The CDR3, as DNA: TGCGCCAGCAGCTTAAGGACAGGGGTTAATGAGCAGTTCTTC.

The V and J genes are TRBV21-1 and TRBJ2-7; the D call of TRBD1 is as the table states it, not checked on the DNA. TRBV21-1 is given as a pseudogene. The CDR3 covers 16 residues. CDR3 sequence: CASSKVHSRPGYEQYV. For the CDR3, the DNA is TGTGCCAGCAGCAAAGTGCACAGCCGACCAGGCTACGAGCAGTACGTC.

There are a few counts of this clone. The V call is TRBV7-9, the J call TRBJ1-2; perhaps TRBD1 as D (5 bases). V was cut by 4 bases and J by 2 bases, with 8 bases left in between. CDR1 and CDR2 (germline): SEHNR, FQNEAQ (reference sequence). This CDR3 has 13 amino acids. CDR3 protein: CASSWGENYGYTF. CDR3 nucleotide sequence: TGTGCCAGCAGCTGGGGCGAGAACTATGGCTACACCTTC.

This clone has a single count. J is TRBJ1-2 and V is TRBV30; D uncertain. The CDR3 contains 11 residues. The V and J ends lost 0 bases and 4 bases respectively, with 3 bases between them. Looked up from germline, CDR1 is GTSNPN and CDR2 is SVGIG (reference sequence). The CDR3 sequence: CAWSVAYGYTF. The DNA of the CDR3 is TGTGCCTGGAGTGTGGCCTATGGCTACACCTTC.

This chain connects TRBV9 to TRBJ2-5, with a possible D match to TRBD2 (6 bases). This CDR3 contains 14 residues. The germline V gene encodes CDR1 SGDLS and CDR2 YYNGEE. V lost 3 bases and J 1 base, leaving 10 bases between the germline ends. The CDR3 coding sequence is TGTGCCAGCAGCGAGCCGGGACTCCAAGAGACCCAGTACTTC. Amino acid sequence: CASSEPGLQETQYF.

The chain has TRBV5-1 and TRBJ1-5, with D perhaps matching TRBD1 (5 bases). Germline V gene lookup returns CDR1 SGHRS and CDR2 YFSETQ. The germline V and J ends were trimmed by 3 bases and 5 bases, with 12 bases remaining between them. CDR3 length: 14 residues. CDR3: CASSSDSPDQPQHF. In DNA form, the CDR3 reads TGCGCCAGCAGCTCCGACAGTCCGGATCAGCCCCAGCATTTT.

The V and J genes are TRBV2 and TRBJ1-3; 7 positions agree with TRBD1. Looked up from germline, CDR1 is SNHLY and CDR2 is FYNNEI. V shed 5 bases and J 4 bases; nucleotides not matched to a gene: 5. The CDR3 is made up of 14 amino acids. The CDR3 bases are TGTGCCAGCAGTCCGACAGGGAACGGAAACACCATATATTTT. Protein: CASSPTGNGNTIYF.

The chain employs TRBV24-1 and TRBJ1-2; 9 bases are a match to TRBD1. From germline, CDR1 is KGHDR and CDR2 SFDVKD. CDR3 length equals 13 residues. V shed 4 bases, J shed 8 bases, and the junction held 4 bases outside the gene matches. The CDR3 region has the DNA TGTGCCACCAGTGACGGACAGGGGCAGGGCTACACCTTC. This sequence encodes CATSDGQGQGYTF.

The V gene is TRBV7-9, the J gene TRBJ1-1; TRBD1 agrees at 8 bases. This CDR3 spans 14 amino acids. The V gene end was trimmed by 5 bases and the J gene end by 6 bases; junction bases not matched to a gene: 8. Germline CDR1 is SEHNR and CDR2 is FQNEAQ (reference sequence). The CDR3 is CASSHTTGEAEAFF. DNA of the CDR3: TGTGCCAGCAGCCACACGACAGGGGAGGCTGAAGCTTTCTTT.

The chain links TRBV18 to TRBJ1-5; D is undetermined. The germline gives CDR1 KGHSH, CDR2 LQKENI. The germline V and J ends were trimmed by 2 bases and 6 bases, with 14 bases remaining between them. This CDR3 comprises 15 residues. The chain's CDR3 is CASSPGLRLGQPQHF. CDR3 nucleotide sequence: TGTGCCAGCTCACCAGGACTTAGGCTGGGTCAGCCCCAGCATTTT. The whole variable domain, filled in from reference TRBV18 and TRBJ1-5, reads NAGVMQNPRHLVRRRGQEARLRCSPMKGHSHVYWYRQLPEEGLKFMVYLQKENIIDESGMPKERFSAEFPKEGPSILRIQQVVRGDSAAYFCASSPGLRLGQPQHFGDGTRLSIL.

The V and J genes are TRBV1 and TRBJ2-2; the table's D call TRBD1 went unverified against the DNA. TRBV1 represents a pseudogene. The CDR3 covers 16 residues. CDR3 sequence (DNA): TGCACCAGCCCGGGAAGGGGGAGTTCGAACACCGGGGAGCTGTTTTTT. Encoded protein: CTSPGRGSSNTGELFF.

This clone was seen once. The gene calls are TRBV25-1 and TRBJ1-4, with D perhaps matching TRBD1 (5 bases). The germline V and J ends were trimmed by 3 bases and 2 bases, with 13 bases remaining between them. The germline gives CDR1 MGHDK, CDR2 SYGVNS. The CDR3 length is 16 residues. CDR3 residues: CASSETQGWTNEKLFF. DNA of the CDR3: TGTGCCAGCAGTGAGACTCAGGGATGGACTAATGAAAAACTGTTTTTT.

The chain couples TRBV19 to TRBJ2-3; D possibly corresponds to TRBD1 (5 bases). The CDR3 is 14 residues long. V was trimmed by 4 bases and J by 0 bases, leaving 8 bases between them. Germline CDR1 is LNHDA and CDR2 is SQIVND (reference sequence). CDR3: CASSRQGSTDTQYF. Here the CDR3 DNA reads TGTGCCAGTAGTAGGCAGGGAAGCACAGATACGCAGTATTTT.

This sequence joins TRBV5-1 and TRBJ1-3, with no clear D. Deletions cut 0 bases from V and 4 bases from J, with 11 bases between. The CDR3 runs 15 residues. The germline V gene has CDR1 SGHRS and CDR2 YFSETQ. Here the CDR3 reads CASSLGTVKGNTIYF. The CDR3 coding sequence is TGCGCCAGCAGCTTGGGTACGGTAAAAGGAAACACCATATATTTT.

This chain links TRBV6-1 with TRBJ1-1; D may be TRBD1 (6 bases). Germline assignment: CDR1 MNHNS and CDR2 SASEGT. V lost 5 bases, J lost 11 bases, and 15 bases lay in between. This CDR3 contains 12 residues. The CDR3 nucleotides are TGTGCCAGCAGTAACAGGGACATCGGGGCTTTCTTT. Amino acid sequence: CASSNRDIGAFF.

This chain joins TRBV4-1 and TRBJ1-2; perhaps TRBD1 as D (5 bases). Trimming removed 0 bases at V and 4 bases at J, with 15 bases between. The germline V gene encodes CDR1 MGHRA and CDR2 YSYEKL. This CDR3 has 16 amino acids. CDR3 DNA: TGCGCCAGCAGCCAAGATCTTAGGAGGGGAAGCTATGGCTACACCTTC. Translated: CASSQDLRRGSYGYTF.

The J gene is TRBJ2-1, the V gene TRBV5-4; 7 nucleotides agree with TRBD2. V trimming: 0 bases; J trimming: 2 bases; junction bases outside the gene matches: 8. Germline CDR1 is SGHNT and CDR2 is YYREEE (reference sequence). This CDR3 is built from 17 residues. The CDR3 protein is CASSLAVQRGTYNEQFF. CDR3 coding DNA: TGTGCCAGCAGCTTGGCCGTACAGCGGGGAACCTACAATGAGCAGTTCTTC.

This rearrangement joins TRBV6-2 or TRBV6-3 to TRBJ2-5, with a possible D match to TRBD1 (5 bases). The germline V gene encodes CDR1 MNHEY and CDR2 SVGEGT. V was shortened by 2 bases and J by 5 bases, with 18 bases between the two germline ends. CDR3 size: 16 residues. CDR3 coding DNA: TGTGCCAGCAGTTACGGTCGGACAACCCAATCGGAGACCCAGTACTTC. Translated, it gives CASSYGRTTQSETQYF.

The genes are TRBV15 and TRBJ1-1, with D maybe TRBD1 (5 bases). V lost 4 bases and J lost 3, with 6 bases in between. Per the germline V gene, CDR1 is LNHNV and CDR2 is YYDKDF (reference sequence). The CDR3 is 12 residues long. The DNA of the CDR3 is TGTGCCACCAGCATAGGGGACACTGAAGCTTTCTTT. This codes for CATSIGDTEAFF.

The chain couples TRBV21-1 to TRBJ2-4; the D call TRBD2 from the table was never checked on the DNA. TRBV21-1 is reported as a pseudogene. The CDR3 extends over 16 amino acids. The CDR3 DNA sequence: TGTGCCAGCAGGGGAGATGACCCGCTCACCGGAAACATTCAGTACTTC. Translated: CASRGDDPLTGNIQYF.

The chain uses TRBV27 and TRBJ2-1; 8 bases map to TRBD2. V was clipped by 6 bases and J by 6 bases; unmatched bases: 13. Germline lookup yields CDR1 MNHEY and CDR2 SMNVEV (reference sequence). The CDR3 is 16 residues long. For the CDR3, the DNA is TGTGCCAGCAGCCCCGGCGGGGGGCTCCTCCCCAATGAGCAGTTCTTC. Its translation is CASSPGGGLLPNEQFF.